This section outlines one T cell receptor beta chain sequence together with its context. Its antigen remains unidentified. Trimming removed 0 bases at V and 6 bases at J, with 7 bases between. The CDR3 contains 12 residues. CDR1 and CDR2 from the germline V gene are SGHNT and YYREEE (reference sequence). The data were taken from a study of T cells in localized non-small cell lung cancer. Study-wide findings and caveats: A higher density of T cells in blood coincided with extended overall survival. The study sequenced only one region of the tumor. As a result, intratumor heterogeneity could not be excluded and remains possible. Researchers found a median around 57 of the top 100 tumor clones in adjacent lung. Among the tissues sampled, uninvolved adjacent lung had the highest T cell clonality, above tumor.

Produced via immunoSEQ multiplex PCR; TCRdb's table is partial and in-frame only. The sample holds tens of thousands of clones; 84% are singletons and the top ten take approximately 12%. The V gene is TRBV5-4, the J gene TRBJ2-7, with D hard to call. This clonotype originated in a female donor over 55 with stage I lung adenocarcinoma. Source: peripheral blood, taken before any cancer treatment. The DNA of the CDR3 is TGTGCCAGCAGCTTGGAGCTCTCCGAGCAGTACTTC. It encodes CASSLELSEQYF.